The clone carrying this TCR beta chain has just a few counts. What it binds is unknown. The data derive from a study of cytomegalovirus exposure and HLA in healthy donors. Study-level background: About 85 million unique TCRs from HLA-typed donors were held in an early release of data.

Broader study findings: In vitro assays verified that three CMV-associated chains recognized CMV antigens specifically. Across all donors, roughly uniform sequencing depth was an assumption of the presence/absence analyses.

Use of 60 Vbeta and 13 Jbeta primers characterized the PCR. Here immunoSEQ multiplex PCR was the method, and the copy in TCRdb shows in-frame clones only, minus some. Of about 200,000 clones in the sample, approximately 80% were seen once. V was shortened by 4 bases and J by 6 bases, with 15 bases between the two germline ends. CDR1 SEHNR and CDR2 FQNEAQ come from the germline V gene (reference sequence). The CDR3 is made up of 15 amino acids. The source of this sequence is a man in his fifties or sixties in good health and CMV-seronegative. The chain combines TRBV7-9 with TRBJ1-4, with no clear D. Sequences were obtained from PBMCs. The CDR3 is CASSSAVIVDEKLFF. CDR3 in DNA: TGTGCCAGCAGCTCGGCGGTGATTGTGGATGAAAAACTGTTTTTT.